This TCR beta chain stems from a study of T cell responses to AZD1222 COVID-19 vaccine. Here immunoSEQ multiplex PCR was the method, and the copy in TCRdb shows in-frame clones only, minus some. The repertoire consists of around 140,000 clones, with about 94% occurring once and the leading ten covering 4.5% to 6%. The CDR3 sequence is 11 residues long. In germline, CDR1 is SNHLY, CDR2 FYNNEI. V was cut by 6 bases and J by 5 bases, with 8 bases left in between. The sequence came from an adult in good health. The V call is TRBV2, the J call TRBJ2-7; D remains ambiguous. The sample in question was peripheral blood, obtained on day 0 of AZD1222 vaccination. CDR3 sequence: CASSRIDEQYF. DNA of the CDR3: TGTGCCAGCAGCCGGATCGACGAGCAGTACTTC. Filled out from reference TRBV2 and TRBJ2-7, the complete variable domain reads EPEVTQTPSHQVTQMGQEVILRCVPISNHLYFYWYRQILGQKVEFLVSFYNNEISEKSEIFDDQFSVERPDGSNFTLKIRSTKLEDSAMYFCASSRIDEQYFGPGTRLTVT.